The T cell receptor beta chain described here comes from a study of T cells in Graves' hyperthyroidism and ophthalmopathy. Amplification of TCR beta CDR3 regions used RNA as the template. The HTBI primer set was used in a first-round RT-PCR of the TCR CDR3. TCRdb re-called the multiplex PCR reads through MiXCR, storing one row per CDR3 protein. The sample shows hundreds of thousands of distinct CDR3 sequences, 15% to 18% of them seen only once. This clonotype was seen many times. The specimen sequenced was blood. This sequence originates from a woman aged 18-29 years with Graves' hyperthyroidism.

The CDR3: CASSPTPGVTNEKLFF. The CDR3 DNA is TGTGCCAGCAGTCCGACACCGGGGGTTACTAATGAAAAACTGTTTTTT. The chain couples TRBV12-3 or TRBV12-4 to TRBJ1-4; possibly TRBD1 for D (5 bases). The length of the CDR3 is 16 residues. Trimming stripped 5 bases from V and 2 bases from J, with 15 bases between.